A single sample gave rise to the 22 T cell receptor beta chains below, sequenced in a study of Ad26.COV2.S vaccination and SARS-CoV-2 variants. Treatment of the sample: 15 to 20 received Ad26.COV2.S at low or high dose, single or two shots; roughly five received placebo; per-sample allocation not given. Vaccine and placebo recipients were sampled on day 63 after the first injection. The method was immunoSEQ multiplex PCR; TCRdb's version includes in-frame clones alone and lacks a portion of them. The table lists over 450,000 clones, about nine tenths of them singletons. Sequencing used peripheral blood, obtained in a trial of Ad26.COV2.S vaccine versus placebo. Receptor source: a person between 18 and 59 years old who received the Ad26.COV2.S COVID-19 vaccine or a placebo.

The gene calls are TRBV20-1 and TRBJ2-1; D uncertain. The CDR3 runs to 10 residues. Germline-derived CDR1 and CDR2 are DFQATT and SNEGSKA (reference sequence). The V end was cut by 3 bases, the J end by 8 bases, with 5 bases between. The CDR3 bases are TGCAGTGCTAGGGGTGATGAGCAGTTCTTC. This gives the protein CSARGDEQFF.

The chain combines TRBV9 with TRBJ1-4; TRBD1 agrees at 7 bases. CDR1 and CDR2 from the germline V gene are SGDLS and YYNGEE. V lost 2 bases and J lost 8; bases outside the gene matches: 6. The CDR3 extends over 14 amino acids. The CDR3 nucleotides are TGTGCCAGCAGCGTTACAGGGGTCGGGGAAAAACTGTTTTTT. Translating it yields CASSVTGVGEKLFF.

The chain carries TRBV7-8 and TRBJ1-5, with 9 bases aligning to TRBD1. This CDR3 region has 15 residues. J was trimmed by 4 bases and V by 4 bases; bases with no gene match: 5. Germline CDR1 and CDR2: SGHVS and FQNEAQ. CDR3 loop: CASSWGQGLNQPQHF. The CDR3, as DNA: TGTGCCAGCAGCTGGGGACAGGGCTTAAATCAGCCCCAGCATTTT. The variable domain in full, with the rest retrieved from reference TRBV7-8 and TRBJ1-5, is GAGVSQSPRYKVAKRGQDVALRCDPISGHVSLFWYQQALGQGPEFLTYFQNEAQLDKSGLPSDRFFAERPEGSVSTLKIQRTQQEDSAVYLCASSWGQGLNQPQHFGDGTRLSIL.

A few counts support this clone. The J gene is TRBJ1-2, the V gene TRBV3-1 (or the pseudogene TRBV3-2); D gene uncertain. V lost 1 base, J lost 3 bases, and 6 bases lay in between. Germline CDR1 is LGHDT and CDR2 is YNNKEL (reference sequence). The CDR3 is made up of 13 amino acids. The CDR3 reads CASSQGIYYGYTF. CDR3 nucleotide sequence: TGTGCCAGCAGCCAAGGAATATACTATGGCTACACCTTC.

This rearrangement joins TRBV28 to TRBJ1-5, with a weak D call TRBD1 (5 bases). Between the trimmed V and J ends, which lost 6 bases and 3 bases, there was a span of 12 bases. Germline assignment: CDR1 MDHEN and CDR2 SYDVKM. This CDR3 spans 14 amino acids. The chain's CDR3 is CASRPGTDNQPQHF. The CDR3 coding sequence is TGTGCCAGCAGACCCGGGACCGACAATCAGCCCCAGCATTTT.

In nucleotides, the CDR3 is TGTGCCAGTAGCCCGGGGAACTATGGCTACACCTTC. Its translation: CASSPGNYGYTF. The chain uses TRBV19 and TRBJ1-2; D gene unclear. This CDR3 spans 12 amino acids. Trimming cost V 6 bases and J 2 bases, with 7 bases left between them. Germline-derived CDR1 and CDR2 are LNHDA and SQIVND (reference sequence).

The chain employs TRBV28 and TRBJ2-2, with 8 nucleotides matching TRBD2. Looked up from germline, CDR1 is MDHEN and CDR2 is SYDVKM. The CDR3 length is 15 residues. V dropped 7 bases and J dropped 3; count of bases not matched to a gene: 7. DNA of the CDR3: TGTGCCAGCACCCTAACTAGCGGATACACCGGGGAGCTGTTTTTT. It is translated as CASTLTSGYTGELFF.

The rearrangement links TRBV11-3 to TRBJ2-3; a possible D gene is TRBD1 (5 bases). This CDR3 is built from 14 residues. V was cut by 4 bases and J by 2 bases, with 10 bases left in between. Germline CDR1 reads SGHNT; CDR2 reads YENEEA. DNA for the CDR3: TGTGCCAGCAGCTCCGGACAAACCACAGATACGCAGTATTTT. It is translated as CASSSGQTTDTQYF.

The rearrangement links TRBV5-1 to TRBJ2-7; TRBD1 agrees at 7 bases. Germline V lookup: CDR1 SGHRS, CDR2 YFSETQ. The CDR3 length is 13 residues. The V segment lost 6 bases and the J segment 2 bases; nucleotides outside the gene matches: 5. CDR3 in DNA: TGCGCCAGCACGAGGGACAGAGCCTACGAGCAGTACTTC. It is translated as CASTRDRAYEQYF. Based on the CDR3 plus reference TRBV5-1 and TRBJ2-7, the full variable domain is KAGVTQTPRYLIKTRGQQVTLSCSPISGHRSVSWYQQTPGQGLQFLFEYFSETQRNKGNFPGRFSGRQFSNSRSEMNVSTLELGDSALYLCASTRDRAYEQYFGPGTRLTVT.

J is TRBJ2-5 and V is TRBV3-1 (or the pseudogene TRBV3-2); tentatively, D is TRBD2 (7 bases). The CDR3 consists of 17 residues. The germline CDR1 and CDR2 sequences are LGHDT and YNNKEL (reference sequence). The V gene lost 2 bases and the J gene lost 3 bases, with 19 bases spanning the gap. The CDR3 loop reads CASSQKGGGVTKETQYF. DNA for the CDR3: TGTGCCAGCAGCCAAAAAGGGGGAGGGGTGACGAAAGAGACCCAGTACTTC.

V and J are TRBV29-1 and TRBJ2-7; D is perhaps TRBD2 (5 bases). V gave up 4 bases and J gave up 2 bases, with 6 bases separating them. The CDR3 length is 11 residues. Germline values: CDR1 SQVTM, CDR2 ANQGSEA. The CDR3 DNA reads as TGCAGCGTTGTGACTACCTACGAGCAGTACTTC. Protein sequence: CSVVTTYEQYF.

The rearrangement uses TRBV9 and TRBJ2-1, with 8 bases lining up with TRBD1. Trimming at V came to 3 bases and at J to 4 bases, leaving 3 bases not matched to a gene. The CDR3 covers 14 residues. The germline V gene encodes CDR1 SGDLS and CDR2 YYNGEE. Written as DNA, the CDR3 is TGTGCCAGCAGCGCCCGGGACAGGTACAATGAGCAGTTCTTC. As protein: CASSARDRYNEQFF.

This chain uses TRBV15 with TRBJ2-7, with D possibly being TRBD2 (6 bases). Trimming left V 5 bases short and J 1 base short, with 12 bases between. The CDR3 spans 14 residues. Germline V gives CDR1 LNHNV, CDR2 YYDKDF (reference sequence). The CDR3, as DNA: TGTGCCACCAGCGGAACCGGGAGTTCCTACGAGCAGTACTTC. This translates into CATSGTGSSYEQYF.

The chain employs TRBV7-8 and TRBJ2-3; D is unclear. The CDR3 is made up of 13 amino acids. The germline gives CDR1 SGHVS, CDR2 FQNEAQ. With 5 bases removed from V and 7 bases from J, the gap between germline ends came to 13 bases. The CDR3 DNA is TGTGCCAGCAGCAGTTCCCCGTGGAATACGCAGTATTTT. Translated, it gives CASSSSPWNTQYF.

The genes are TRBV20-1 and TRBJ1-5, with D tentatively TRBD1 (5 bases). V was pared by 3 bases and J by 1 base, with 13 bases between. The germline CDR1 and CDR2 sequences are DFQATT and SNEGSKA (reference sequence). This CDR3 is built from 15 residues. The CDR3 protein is CSASLRRGSNQPQHF. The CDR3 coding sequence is TGCAGTGCTAGTTTGCGGAGGGGCAGCAATCAGCCCCAGCATTTT.

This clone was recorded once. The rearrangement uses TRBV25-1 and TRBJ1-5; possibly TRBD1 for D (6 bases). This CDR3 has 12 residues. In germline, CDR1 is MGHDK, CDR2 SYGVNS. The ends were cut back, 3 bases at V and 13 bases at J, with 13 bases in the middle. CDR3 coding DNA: TGTGCCAGCAGTGATTCACTAGGACAGCAGCATTTT. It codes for CASSDSLGQQHF.

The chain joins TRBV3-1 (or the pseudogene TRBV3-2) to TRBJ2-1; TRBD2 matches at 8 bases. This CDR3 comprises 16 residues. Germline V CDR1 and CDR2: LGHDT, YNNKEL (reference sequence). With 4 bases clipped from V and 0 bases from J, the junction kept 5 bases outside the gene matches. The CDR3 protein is CASSPLAGYSYNEQFF. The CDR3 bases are TGTGCCAGCAGCCCCCTAGCGGGTTACTCCTACAATGAGCAGTTCTTC.

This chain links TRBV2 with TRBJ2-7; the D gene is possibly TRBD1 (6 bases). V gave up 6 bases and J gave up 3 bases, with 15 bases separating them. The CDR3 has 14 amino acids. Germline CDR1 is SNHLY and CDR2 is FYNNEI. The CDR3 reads CASSSIGTNYEQYF. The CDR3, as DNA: TGTGCCAGCAGCTCTATCGGGACAAACTACGAGCAGTACTTC.

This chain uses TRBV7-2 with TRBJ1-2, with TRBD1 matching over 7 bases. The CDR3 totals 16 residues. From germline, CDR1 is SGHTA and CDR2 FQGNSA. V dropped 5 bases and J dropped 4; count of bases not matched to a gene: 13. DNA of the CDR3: TGTGCCAGCAGCCCGTACGTGACAGGGTTTGGCTATGGCTACACCTTC. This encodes CASSPYVTGFGYGYTF.

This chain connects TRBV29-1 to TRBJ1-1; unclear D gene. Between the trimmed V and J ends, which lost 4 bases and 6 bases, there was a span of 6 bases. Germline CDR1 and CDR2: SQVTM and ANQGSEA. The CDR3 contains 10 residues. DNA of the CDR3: TGCAGCGTTGCGGGCCCTGAAGCTTTCTTT. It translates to CSVAGPEAFF.

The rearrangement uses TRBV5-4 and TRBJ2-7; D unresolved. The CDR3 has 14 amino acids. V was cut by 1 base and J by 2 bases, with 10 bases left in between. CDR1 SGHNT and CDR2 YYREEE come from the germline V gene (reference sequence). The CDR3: CASSLFGRPYEQYF. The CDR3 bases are TGTGCCAGCAGCTTGTTCGGCAGGCCCTACGAGCAGTACTTC. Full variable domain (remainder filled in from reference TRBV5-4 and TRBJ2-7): ETGVTQSPTHLIKTRGQQVTLRCSSQSGHNTVSWYQQALGQGPQFIFQYYREEENGRGNFPPRFSGLQFPNYSSELNVNALELDDSALYLCASSLFGRPYEQYFGPGTRLTVT.

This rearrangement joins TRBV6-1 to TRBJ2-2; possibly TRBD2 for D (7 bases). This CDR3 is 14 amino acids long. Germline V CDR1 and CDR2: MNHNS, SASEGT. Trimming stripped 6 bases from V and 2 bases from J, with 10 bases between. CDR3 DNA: TGTGCCAGCAGAGGGGGGGGAAACACCGGGGAGCTGTTTTTT. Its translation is CASRGGGNTGELFF.